The 4 T cell receptor beta chains below come from one sample, sequenced in a study of blood T cell repertoires in COVID-19. Sequenced by immunoSEQ multiplex PCR; TCRdb stores in-frame clones only, minus some. Of some 250,000 clones listed, about nine tenths were seen once; the top ten hold just over 7%. The sample consisted of peripheral blood. These receptors were collected from a man aged 55 to 70 who had recovered from COVID-19.

The rearrangement uses TRBV28 and TRBJ1-2; perhaps TRBD1 as D (6 bases). Germline V gene data show CDR1 as MDHEN and CDR2 as SYDVKM. Trimming took 5 bases from V and 0 from J, leaving 10 bases between them. The CDR3 extends over 14 amino acids. CDR3 bases: TGTGCCAGCAGTCCGAACAGGGCTAACTATGGCTACACCTTC. It encodes CASSPNRANYGYTF.

The rearrangement joins TRBV15 to TRBJ2-1, with TRBD2 as a possible D gene (5 bases). This CDR3 has 16 residues. Trimming shortened V by 3 bases and J by 4 bases, and 16 bases separated the two germline ends. Germline lookup yields CDR1 LNHNV and CDR2 YYDKDF (reference sequence). The CDR3 region has the DNA TGTGCCACCAGCAGTACTAGGGCGGAGATATACAATGAGCAGTTCTTC. Protein: CATSSTRAEIYNEQFF.

The gene calls are TRBV6-1 and TRBJ1-4; D unclear. Trimming stripped 0 bases from V and 0 bases from J, with 17 bases between. The CDR3 length is 19 residues. Germline lookup yields CDR1 MNHNS and CDR2 SASEGT. CDR3 in amino acids: CASSEAWAGSRATNEKLFF. The CDR3 bases are TGTGCCAGCAGTGAAGCCTGGGCTGGATCGCGAGCAACTAATGAAAAACTGTTTTTT.

The gene calls are TRBV6-5 and TRBJ1-2; perhaps TRBD1 as D (5 bases). The CDR3 consists of 13 residues. From germline, CDR1 is MNHEY and CDR2 SVGAGI. V gave up 0 bases and J gave up 5 bases, with 7 bases separating them. DNA for the CDR3: TGTGCCAGCAGTTACTCGAAGGGGTATGGCTACACCTTC. This gives the protein CASSYSKGYGYTF.